This is a list of T cell receptor beta chains from one sample in a study of blood T cell repertoires in COVID-19. Some clones are missing from TCRdb's copy, which holds only in-frame ones; the method was immunoSEQ multiplex PCR. The sample has tens of thousands of clones; around four fifths are singletons. Sequenced input: peripheral blood. All receptors derive from a man between 65 and 80 years old with acute or convalescent COVID-19. Each CDR3 is given with its conserved first and last residue. Each record gives: V gene, J gene, CDR3 protein.

v_call: TRBV7-8; j_call: TRBJ1-4; cdr3_aa: CASSPRTGVANEKLFF
v_call: TRBV6-5; j_call: TRBJ2-3; cdr3_aa: CASSIGDTQYF
v_call: TRBV4-1; j_call: TRBJ2-5; cdr3_aa: CASSQDRWRIQETQYF
v_call: TRBV6-6; j_call: TRBJ1-5; cdr3_aa: CASSYEGAMNQPQHF
v_call: TRBV4-1; j_call: TRBJ1-5; cdr3_aa: CASSQAERSPQHF
v_call: TRBV21-1; j_call: TRBJ2-1; cdr3_aa: CASSKEGEAGGNEQFF
v_call: TRBV4-1; j_call: TRBJ1-2; cdr3_aa: CASSQAGPANYGYTF
v_call: TRBV29-1; j_call: TRBJ1-1; cdr3_aa: CSVGRLATDNTEAFF
v_call: TRBV11-2; j_call: TRBJ1-6; cdr3_aa: CASSRDPGFNSPLHF
v_call: TRBV7-9; j_call: TRBJ1-1; cdr3_aa: CASSLISGMNTEAFF
v_call: TRBV28; j_call: TRBJ2-7; cdr3_aa: CASSPERDLHYEQYF
v_call: TRBV10-3; j_call: TRBJ1-5; cdr3_aa: CAISDPSTGGMGNQPQHF
v_call: TRBV28; j_call: TRBJ1-5; cdr3_aa: CASSSGRGHEGQPQHF
v_call: TRBV5-1; j_call: TRBJ1-2; cdr3_aa: CASSNTGGVYGYTF
v_call: TRBV24-1; j_call: TRBJ1-6; cdr3_aa: CATSDFLPGQGSQSISNSPLHF
v_call: TRBV19; j_call: TRBJ1-5; cdr3_aa: CASSIDRGTGGNQPQHF
v_call: TRBV28; j_call: TRBJ2-1; cdr3_aa: CASIAGTYNEQFF
v_call: TRBV5-1; j_call: TRBJ2-2; cdr3_aa: CASFLSVGELFF
v_call: TRBV10-2; j_call: TRBJ2-3; cdr3_aa: CASKVVIANTDTQYF
v_call: TRBV11-3; j_call: TRBJ2-3; cdr3_aa: CASSLGGDTDTQYF
v_call: TRBV25-1; j_call: TRBJ1-2; cdr3_aa: CASSTQGARFYTF
v_call: TRBV19; j_call: TRBJ1-5; cdr3_aa: CASSPDRGHQPQHF
v_call: TRBV2; j_call: TRBJ2-5; cdr3_aa: CASSTMHQETQYF
v_call: TRBV28; j_call: TRBJ2-1; cdr3_aa: CASSPSGQAAYNEQFF
v_call: TRBV7-9; j_call: TRBJ1-4; cdr3_aa: CASSPQGAREKLFF
v_call: TRBV3-1/TRBV3-2; j_call: TRBJ2-5; cdr3_aa: CASSQEAERQETQYF
v_call: TRBV10-1; j_call: TRBJ1-2; cdr3_aa: CASAPRANYGYTF
v_call: TRBV19; j_call: TRBJ2-1; cdr3_aa: CASSPLGQTDNEQFF
v_call: TRBV5-1; j_call: TRBJ1-2; cdr3_aa: CASKGEGPFDYTF
v_call: TRBV13; j_call: TRBJ2-1; cdr3_aa: CASSPPAGRLFF
v_call: TRBV6-5; j_call: TRBJ2-1; cdr3_aa: CASSPPVLALHEQFF
v_call: TRBV5-4; j_call: TRBJ1-6; cdr3_aa: CASSLGQGDSPLHF
v_call: TRBV19; j_call: TRBJ2-1; cdr3_aa: CASSISTGSSYNEQFF
v_call: TRBV3-1/TRBV3-2; j_call: TRBJ2-2; cdr3_aa: CASSPGLADTGELFF
v_call: TRBV2; j_call: TRBJ2-7; cdr3_aa: CASSSRREGEQYF
v_call: TRBV28; j_call: TRBJ1-5; cdr3_aa: CASSPGTGGRRKHF